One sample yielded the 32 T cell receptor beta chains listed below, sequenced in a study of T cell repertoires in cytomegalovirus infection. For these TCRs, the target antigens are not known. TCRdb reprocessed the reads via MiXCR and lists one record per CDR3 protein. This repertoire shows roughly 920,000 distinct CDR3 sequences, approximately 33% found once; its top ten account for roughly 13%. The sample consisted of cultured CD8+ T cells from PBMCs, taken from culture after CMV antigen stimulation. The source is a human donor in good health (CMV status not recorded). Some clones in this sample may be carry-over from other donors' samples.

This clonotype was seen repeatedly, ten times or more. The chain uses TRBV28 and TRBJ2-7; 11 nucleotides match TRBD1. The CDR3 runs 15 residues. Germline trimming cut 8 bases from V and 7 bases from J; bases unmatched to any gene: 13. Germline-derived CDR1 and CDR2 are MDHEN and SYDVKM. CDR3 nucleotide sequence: TGTGCCAGCGCCGATTCAGGGACAGGGGGAGAGGAGCAGTACGTC. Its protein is CASADSGTGGEEQYV.

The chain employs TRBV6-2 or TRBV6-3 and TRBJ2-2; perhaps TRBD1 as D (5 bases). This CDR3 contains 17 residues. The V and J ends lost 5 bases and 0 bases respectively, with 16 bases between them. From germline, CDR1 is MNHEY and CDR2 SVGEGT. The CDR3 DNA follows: TGTGCCAGCAGTGGGCAGGGAAAAGTCGCGAACACCGGGGAGCTGTTTTTT. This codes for CASSGQGKVANTGELFF.

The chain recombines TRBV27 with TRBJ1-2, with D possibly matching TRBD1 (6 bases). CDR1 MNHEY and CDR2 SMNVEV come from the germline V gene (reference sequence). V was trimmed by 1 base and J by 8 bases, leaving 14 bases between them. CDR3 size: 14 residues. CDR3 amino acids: CASSLLGGAEGYTF. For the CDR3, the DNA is TGTGCCAGCAGTTTATTGGGGGGCGCCGAGGGCTACACCTTC.

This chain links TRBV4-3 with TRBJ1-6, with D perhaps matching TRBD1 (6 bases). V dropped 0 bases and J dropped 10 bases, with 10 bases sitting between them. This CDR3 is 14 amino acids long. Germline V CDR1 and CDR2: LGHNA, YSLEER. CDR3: CASSQEQGNSPLHF. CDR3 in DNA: TGCGCCAGCAGCCAAGAACAGGGAAACTCACCCCTCCACTTT.

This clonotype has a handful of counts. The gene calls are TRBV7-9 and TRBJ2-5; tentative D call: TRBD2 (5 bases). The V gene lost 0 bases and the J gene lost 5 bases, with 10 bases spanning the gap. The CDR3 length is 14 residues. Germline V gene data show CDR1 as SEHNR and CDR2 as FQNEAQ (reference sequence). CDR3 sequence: CASSLARVIETQYF. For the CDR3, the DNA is TGTGCCAGCAGCTTAGCGCGGGTGATTGAGACCCAGTACTTC.

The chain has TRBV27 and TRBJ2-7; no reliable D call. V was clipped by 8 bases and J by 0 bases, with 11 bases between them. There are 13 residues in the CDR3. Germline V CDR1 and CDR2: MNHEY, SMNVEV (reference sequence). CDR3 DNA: TGTGCCAGCGGGTCCCCGAACTCCTACGAGCAGTACTTC. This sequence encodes CASGSPNSYEQYF.

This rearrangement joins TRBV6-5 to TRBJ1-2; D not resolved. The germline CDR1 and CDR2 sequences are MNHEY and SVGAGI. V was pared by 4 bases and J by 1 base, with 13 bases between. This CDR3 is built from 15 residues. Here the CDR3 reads CASSSHGQNNYGYTF. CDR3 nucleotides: TGTGCCAGCAGTTCACACGGGCAAAATAACTATGGCTACACCTTC.

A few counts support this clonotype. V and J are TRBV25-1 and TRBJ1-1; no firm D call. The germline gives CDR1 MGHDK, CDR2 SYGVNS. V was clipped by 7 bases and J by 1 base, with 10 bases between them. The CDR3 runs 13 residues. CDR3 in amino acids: CASTLDWNTEAFF. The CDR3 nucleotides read TGTGCCAGCACCCTGGACTGGAACACTGAAGCTTTCTTT.

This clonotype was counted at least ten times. The CDR3 region has the DNA TGTGCCAGCAGCTTAACCAGGGAAGGCACCGGGGAGCTGTTTTTT. Its translation: CASSLTREGTGELFF. The chain recombines TRBV7-8 with TRBJ2-2, with D possibly TRBD1 on 5 matching bases. Germline V gives CDR1 SGHVS, CDR2 FQNEAQ. The V and J ends lost 2 bases and 4 bases respectively, with 11 bases between them. CDR3 size: 15 residues.

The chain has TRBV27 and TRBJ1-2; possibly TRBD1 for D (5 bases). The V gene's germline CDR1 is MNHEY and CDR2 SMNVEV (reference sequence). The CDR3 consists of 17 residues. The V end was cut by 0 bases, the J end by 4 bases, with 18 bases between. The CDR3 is CASSLSLVGRETYGYTF. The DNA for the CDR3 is TGTGCCAGCAGTTTATCCTTAGTGGGCAGGGAAACCTATGGCTACACCTTC.

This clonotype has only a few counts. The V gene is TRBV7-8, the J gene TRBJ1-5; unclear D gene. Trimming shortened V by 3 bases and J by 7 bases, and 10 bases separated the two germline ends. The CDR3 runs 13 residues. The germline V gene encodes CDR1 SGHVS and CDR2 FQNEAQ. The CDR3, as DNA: TGTGCCAGCAGCTTTTTGGACCCACAGCCCCAGCATTTT. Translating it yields CASSFLDPQPQHF.

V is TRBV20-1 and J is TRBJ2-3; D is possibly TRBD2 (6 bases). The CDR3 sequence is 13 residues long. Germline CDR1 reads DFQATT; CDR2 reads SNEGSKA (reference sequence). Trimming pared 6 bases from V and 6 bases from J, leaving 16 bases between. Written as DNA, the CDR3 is TGCAGTGCATACCGGGACTTAAGGGATACGCAGTATTTT. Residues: CSAYRDLRDTQYF.

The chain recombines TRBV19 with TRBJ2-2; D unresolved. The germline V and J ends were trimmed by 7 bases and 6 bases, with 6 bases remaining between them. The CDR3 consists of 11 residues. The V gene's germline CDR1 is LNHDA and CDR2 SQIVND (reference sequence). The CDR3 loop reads CASTIPGELFF. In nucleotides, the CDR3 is TGTGCCAGTACAATCCCCGGGGAGCTGTTTTTT.

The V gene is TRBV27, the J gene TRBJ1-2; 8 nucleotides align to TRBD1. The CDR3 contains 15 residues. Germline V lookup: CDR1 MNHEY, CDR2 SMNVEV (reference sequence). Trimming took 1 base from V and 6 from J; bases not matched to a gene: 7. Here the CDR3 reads CASSLFRRGPDGYTF. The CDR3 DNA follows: TGTGCCAGCAGTTTATTTCGCAGGGGGCCGGATGGCTACACCTTC.

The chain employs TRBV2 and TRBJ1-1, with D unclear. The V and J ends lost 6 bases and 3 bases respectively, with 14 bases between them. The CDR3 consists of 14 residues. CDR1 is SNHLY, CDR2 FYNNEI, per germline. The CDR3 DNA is TGTGCCAGCAGCGAAACCGACTCTTACACTGAAGCTTTCTTT. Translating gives CASSETDSYTEAFF.

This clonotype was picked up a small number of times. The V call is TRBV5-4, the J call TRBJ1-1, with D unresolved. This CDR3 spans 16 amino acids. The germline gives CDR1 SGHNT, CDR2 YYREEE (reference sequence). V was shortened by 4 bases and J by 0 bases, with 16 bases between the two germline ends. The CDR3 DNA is TGTGCCAGCAGCCCCTCAGCGGGTTTCATGAACACTGAAGCTTTCTTT. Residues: CASSPSAGFMNTEAFF.

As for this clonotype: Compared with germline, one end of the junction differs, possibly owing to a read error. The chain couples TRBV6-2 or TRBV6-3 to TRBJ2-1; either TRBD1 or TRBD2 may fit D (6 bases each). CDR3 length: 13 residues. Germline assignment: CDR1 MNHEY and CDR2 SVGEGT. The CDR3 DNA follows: TGTGCCACCAGTTCTCCCGGGGGCAGTGAGCAGTTCTTC. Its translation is CATSSPGGSEQFF.

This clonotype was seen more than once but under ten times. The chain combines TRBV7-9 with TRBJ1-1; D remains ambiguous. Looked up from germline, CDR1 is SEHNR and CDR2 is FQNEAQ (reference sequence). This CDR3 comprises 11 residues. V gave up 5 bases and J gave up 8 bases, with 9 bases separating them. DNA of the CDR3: TGTGCCAGCAGCCCCCCCAGAGAAGCTTTCTTT. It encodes CASSPPREAFF.

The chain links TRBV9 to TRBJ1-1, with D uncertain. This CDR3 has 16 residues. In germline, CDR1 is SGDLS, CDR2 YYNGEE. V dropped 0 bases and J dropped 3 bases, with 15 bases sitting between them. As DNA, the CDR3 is TGTGCCAGCAGCGTAGTAGATTGGGGTCAGGACACTGAAGCTTTCTTT. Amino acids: CASSVVDWGQDTEAFF.

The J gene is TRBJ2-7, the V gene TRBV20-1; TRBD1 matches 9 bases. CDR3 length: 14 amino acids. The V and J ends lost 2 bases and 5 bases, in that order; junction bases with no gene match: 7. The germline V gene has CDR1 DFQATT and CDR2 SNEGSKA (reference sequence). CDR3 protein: CSARTWDRDNEQYF. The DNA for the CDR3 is TGCAGTGCTAGAACATGGGACAGGGATAACGAGCAGTACTTC.

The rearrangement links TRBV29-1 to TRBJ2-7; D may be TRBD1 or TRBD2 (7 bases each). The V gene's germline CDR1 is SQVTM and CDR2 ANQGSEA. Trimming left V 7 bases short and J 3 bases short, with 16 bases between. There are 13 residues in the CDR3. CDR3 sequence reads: CSAQGGASYEQYF. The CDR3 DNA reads TGCAGCGCCCAGGGGGGGGCGAGCTACGAGCAGTACTTC.

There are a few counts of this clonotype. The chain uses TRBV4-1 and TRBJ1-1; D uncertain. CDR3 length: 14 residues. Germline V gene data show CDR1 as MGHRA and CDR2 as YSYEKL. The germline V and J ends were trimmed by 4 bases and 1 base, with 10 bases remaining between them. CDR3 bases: TGCGCCAGCAGCCCGGCAGAGGGGAACACTGAAGCTTTCTTT. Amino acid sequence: CASSPAEGNTEAFF.

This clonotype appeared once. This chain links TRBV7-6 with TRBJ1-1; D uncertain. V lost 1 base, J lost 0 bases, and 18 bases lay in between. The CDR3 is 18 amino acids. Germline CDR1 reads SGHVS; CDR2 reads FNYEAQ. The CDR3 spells CASSLDRGEPSMNTEAFF. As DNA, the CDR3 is TGTGCCAGCAGCTTAGATAGAGGTGAGCCCTCTATGAACACTGAAGCTTTCTTT.

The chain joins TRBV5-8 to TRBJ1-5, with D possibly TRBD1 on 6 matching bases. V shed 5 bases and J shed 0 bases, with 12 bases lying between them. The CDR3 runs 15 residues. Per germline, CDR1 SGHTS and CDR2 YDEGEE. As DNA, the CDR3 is TGTGCCAGCAGGAGGACAGACGGTAGCAATCAGCCCCAGCATTTT. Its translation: CASRRTDGSNQPQHF. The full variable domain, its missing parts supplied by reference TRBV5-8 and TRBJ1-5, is EAGVTQSPTHLIKTRGQQATLRCSPISGHTSVYWYQQALGLGLQFLLWYDEGEERNRGNFPPRFSGRQFPNYSSELNVNALELEDSALYLCASRRTDGSNQPQHFGDGTRLSIL.

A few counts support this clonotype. CDR3 DNA sequence: TGTGCCAGCAGTTTTGAGGGTCTGGGGGAGCAGTACGTC. This gives the protein CASSFEGLGEQYV. The genes are TRBV12-3 or TRBV12-4 and TRBJ2-7; D possibly corresponds to TRBD2 (5 bases). The CDR3 runs 13 residues. V shed 3 bases and J shed 7 bases, with 13 bases lying between them.

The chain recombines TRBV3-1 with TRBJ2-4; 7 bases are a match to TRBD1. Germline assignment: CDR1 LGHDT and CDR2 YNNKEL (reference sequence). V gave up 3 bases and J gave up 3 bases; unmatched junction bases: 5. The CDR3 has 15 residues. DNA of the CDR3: TGTGCCAGCAGCCACACCGGGACAGACAAAAACATTCAGTACTTC. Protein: CASSHTGTDKNIQYF.

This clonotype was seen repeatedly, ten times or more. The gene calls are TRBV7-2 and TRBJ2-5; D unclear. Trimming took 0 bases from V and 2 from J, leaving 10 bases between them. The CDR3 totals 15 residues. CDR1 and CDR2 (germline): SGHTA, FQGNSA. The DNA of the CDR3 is TGTGCCAGCAGCTTAGCCGCCGGCCAACAAGAGACCCAGTACTTC. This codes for CASSLAAGQQETQYF.

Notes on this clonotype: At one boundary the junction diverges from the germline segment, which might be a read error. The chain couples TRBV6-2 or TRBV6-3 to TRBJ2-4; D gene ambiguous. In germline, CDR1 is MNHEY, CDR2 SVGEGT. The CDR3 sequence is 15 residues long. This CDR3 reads CTSRSFRATKNIQYF. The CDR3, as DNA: TGTACCAGCAGGAGCTTCCGGGCCACGAAAAACATTCAGTACTTC.

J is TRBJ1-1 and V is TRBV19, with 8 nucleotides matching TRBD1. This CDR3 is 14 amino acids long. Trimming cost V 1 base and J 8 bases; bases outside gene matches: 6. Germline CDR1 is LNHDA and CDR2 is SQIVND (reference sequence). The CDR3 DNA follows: TGTGCCAGTAGTATAGGCCCAGGGGGCTCAGAAGCTTTCTTT. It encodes CASSIGPGGSEAFF. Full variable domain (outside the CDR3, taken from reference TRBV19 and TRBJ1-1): DGGITQSPKYLFRKEGQNVTLSCEQNLNHDAMYWYRQDPGQGLRLIYYSQIVNDFQKGDIAEGYSVSREKKESFPLTVTSAQKNPTAFYLCASSIGPGGSEAFFGQGTRLTVV.

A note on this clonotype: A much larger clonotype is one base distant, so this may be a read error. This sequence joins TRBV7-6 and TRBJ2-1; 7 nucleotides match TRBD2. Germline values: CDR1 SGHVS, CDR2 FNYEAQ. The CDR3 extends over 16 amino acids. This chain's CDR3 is CASSPSGLRSYNKQFF. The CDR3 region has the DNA TGTGCCAGCAGCCCATCGGGACTACGCTCCTACAATAAGCAGTTCTTC.

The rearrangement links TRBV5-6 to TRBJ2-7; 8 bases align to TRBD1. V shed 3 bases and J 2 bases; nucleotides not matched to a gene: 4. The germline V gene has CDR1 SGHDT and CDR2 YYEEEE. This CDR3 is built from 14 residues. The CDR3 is CASSSDRETYEQYV. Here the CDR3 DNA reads TGTGCCAGCAGCTCGGACAGGGAAACCTACGAGCAGTACGTC.

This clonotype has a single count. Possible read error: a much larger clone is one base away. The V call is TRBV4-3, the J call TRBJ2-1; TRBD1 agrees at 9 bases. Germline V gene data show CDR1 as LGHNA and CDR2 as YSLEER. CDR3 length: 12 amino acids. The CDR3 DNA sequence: TGCACCAGCAGCCAAGGGACAGGGTTACCGTTCTTC. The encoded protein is CTSSQGTGLPFF.